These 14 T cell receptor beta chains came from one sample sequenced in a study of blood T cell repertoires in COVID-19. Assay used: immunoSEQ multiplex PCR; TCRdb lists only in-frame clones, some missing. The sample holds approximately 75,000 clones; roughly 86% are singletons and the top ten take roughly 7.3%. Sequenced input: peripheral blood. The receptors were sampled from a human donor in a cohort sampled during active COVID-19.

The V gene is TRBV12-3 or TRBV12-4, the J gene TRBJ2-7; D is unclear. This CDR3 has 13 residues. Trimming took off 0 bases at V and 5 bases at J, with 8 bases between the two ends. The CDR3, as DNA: TGTGCCAGCAGTTTAGCGCGTGGTAACGAGCAGTACTTC. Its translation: CASSLARGNEQYF.

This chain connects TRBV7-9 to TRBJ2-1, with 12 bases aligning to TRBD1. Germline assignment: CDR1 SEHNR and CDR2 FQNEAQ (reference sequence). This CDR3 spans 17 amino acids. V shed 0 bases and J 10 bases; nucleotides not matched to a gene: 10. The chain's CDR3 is CASSLAEVGTGGGEQFF. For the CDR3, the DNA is TGTGCCAGCAGCTTAGCGGAGGTCGGGACAGGGGGCGGGGAGCAGTTCTTC.

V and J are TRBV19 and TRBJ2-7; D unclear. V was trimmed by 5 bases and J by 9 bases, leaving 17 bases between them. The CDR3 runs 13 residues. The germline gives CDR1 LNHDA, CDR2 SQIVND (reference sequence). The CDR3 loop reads CASSRDTTLGQYF. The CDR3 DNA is TGTGCCAGTAGTCGTGACACAACCTTGGGGCAGTACTTC.

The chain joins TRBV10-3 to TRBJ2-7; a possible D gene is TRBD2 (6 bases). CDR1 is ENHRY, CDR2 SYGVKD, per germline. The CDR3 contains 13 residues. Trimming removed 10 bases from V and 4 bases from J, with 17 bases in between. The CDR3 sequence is CATTGSGYYEQYF. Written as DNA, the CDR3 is TGTGCCACCACTGGTAGCGGTTATTACGAGCAGTACTTC.

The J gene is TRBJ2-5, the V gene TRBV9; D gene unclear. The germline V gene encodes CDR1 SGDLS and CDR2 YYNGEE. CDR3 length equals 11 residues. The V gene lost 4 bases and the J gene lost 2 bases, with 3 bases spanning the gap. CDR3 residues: CASSHQETQYF. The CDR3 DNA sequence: TGTGCCAGCAGCCATCAAGAGACCCAGTACTTC.

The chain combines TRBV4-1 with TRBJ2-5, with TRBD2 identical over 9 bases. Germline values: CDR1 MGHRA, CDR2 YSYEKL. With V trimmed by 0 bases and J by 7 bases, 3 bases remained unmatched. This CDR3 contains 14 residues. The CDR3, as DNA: TGCGCCAGCAGCCAAGAAACAGCGGGAGGGACCCAGTACTTC. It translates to CASSQETAGGTQYF.

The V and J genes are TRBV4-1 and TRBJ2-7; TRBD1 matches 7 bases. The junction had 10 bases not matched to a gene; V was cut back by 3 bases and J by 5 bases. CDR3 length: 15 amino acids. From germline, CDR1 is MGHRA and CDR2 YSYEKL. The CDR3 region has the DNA TGCGCCAGCAGCCACGTAGACAGGGACCATCACGAGCAGTACTTC. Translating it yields CASSHVDRDHHEQYF.

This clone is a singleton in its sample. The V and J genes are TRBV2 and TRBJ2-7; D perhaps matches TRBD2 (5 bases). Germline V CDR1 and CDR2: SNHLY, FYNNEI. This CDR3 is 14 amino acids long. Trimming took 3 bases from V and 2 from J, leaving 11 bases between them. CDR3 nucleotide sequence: TGTGCCAGCAGTGATTCGAGAGGGACCTACGAGCAGTACTTC. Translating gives CASSDSRGTYEQYF.

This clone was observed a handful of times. The CDR3, as DNA: TGTGCCAGCGTTGCGGTCTGGGGCCAGCCCCAGCATTTT. Protein sequence: CASVAVWGQPQHF. This chain joins TRBV12-3 or TRBV12-4 and TRBJ1-5; perhaps TRBD1 as D (5 bases). The CDR3 totals 13 residues. V shed 8 bases and J shed 7 bases, with 15 bases lying between them.

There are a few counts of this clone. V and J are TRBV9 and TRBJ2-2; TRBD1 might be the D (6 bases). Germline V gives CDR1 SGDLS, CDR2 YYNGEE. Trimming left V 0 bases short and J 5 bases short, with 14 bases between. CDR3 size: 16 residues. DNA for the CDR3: TGTGCCAGCAGCGTAGTCCCAGGGACAACTACCGGGGAGCTGTTTTTT. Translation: CASSVVPGTTTGELFF.

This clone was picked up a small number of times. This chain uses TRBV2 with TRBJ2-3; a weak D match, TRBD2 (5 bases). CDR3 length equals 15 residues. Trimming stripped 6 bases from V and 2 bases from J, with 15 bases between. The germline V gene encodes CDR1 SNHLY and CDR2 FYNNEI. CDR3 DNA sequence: TGTGCCAGCAGGCAAGGCGGAGGAGCCACAGATACGCAGTATTTT. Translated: CASRQGGGATDTQYF.

CDR3 in amino acids: CSVMTAGGIYGYTF. The CDR3 coding sequence is TGCAGCGTTATGACGGCTGGGGGCATCTATGGCTACACCTTC. The chain couples TRBV29-1 to TRBJ1-2, with a tentative D call TRBD1 (6 bases). V was cut by 5 bases and J by 4 bases, with 17 bases left in between. Germline V gene data show CDR1 as SQVTM and CDR2 as ANQGSEA. The CDR3 length is 14 residues.

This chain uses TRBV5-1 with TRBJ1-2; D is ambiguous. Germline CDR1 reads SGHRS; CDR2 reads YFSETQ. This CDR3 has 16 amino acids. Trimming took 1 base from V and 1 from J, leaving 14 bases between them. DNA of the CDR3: TGCGCCAGCAGCTTGAGTAGTACCGGGGTTAACTATGGCTACACCTTC. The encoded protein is CASSLSSTGVNYGYTF. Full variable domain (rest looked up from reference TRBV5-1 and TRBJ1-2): KAGVTQTPRYLIKTRGQQVTLSCSPISGHRSVSWYQQTPGQGLQFLFEYFSETQRNKGNFPGRFSGRQFSNSRSEMNVSTLELGDSALYLCASSLSSTGVNYGYTFGSGTRLTVV.

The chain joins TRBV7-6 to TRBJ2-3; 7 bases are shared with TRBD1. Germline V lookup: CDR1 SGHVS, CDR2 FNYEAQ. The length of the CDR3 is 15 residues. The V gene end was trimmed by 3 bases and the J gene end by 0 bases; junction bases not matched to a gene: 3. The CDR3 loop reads CASSFKDRSTDTQYF. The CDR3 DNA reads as TGTGCCAGCAGCTTTAAGGACAGGAGCACAGATACGCAGTATTTT. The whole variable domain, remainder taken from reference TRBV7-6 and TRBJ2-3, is GAGVSQSPRYKVTKRGQDVALRCDPISGHVSLYWYRQALGQGPEFLTYFNYEAQQDKSGLPNDRFSAERPEGSISTLTIQRTEQRDSAMYRCASSFKDRSTDTQYFGPGTRLTVL.